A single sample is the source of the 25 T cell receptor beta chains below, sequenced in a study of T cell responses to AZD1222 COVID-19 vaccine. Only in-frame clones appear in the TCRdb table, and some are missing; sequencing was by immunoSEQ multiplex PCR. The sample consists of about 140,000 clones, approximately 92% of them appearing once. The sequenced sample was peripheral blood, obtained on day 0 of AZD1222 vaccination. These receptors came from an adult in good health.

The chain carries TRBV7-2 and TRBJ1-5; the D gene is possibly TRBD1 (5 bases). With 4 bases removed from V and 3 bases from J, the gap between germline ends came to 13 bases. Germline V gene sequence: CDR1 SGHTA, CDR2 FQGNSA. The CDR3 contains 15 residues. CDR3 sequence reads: CASSYAGFPNQPQHF. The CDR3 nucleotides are TGTGCCAGCAGCTACGCAGGGTTCCCCAATCAGCCCCAGCATTTT.

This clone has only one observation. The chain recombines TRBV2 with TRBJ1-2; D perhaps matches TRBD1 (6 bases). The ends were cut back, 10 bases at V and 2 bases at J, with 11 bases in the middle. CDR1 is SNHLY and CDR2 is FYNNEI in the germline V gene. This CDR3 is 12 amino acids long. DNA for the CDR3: TGTGCCACCACACAGGGAAACTATGGCTACACCTTC. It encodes CATTQGNYGYTF.

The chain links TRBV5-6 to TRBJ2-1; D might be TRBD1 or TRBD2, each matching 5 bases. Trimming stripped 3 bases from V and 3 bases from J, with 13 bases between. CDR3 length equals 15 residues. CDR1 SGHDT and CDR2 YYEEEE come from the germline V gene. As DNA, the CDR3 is TGTGCCAGCAGCTACGAGGGTCAGGGCTACAATGAGCAGTTCTTC. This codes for CASSYEGQGYNEQFF.

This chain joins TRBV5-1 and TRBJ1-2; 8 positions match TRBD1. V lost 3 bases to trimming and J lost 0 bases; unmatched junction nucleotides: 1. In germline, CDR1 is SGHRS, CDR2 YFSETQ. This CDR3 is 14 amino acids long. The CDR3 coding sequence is TGCGCCAGCAGCTGGACAGGGCCTAACTATGGCTACACCTTC. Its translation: CASSWTGPNYGYTF.

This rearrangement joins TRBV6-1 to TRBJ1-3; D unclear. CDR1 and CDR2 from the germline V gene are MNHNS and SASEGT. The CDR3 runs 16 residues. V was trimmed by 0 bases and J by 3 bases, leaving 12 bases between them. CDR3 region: CASSEALQAFGNTIYF. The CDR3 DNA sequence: TGTGCCAGCAGTGAAGCTCTCCAGGCTTTTGGAAACACCATATATTTT.

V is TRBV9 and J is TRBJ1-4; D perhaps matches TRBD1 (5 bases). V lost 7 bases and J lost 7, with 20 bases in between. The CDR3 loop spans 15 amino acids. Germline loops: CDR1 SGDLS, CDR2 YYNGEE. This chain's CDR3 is CASSHGDRIGEKLFF. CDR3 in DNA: TGTGCCAGCTCTCATGGGGACCGGATTGGTGAAAAACTGTTTTTT.

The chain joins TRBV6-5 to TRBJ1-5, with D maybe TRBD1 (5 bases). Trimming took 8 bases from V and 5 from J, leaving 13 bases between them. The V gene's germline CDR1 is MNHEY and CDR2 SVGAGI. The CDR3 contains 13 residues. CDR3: CASGAGRHQPQHF. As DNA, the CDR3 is TGTGCCAGCGGCGCAGGGCGTCATCAGCCCCAGCATTTT.

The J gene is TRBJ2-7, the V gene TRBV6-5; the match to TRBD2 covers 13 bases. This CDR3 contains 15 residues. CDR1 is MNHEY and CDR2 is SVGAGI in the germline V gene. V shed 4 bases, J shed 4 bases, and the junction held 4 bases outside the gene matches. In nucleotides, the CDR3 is TGTGCCAGCAGTTTAGGACTAGCGGGAGTTTACGAGCAGTACTTC. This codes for CASSLGLAGVYEQYF.

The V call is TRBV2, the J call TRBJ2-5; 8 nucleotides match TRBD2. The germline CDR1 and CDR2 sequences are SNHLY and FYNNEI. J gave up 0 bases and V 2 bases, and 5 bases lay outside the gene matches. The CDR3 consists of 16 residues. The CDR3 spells CASSEWASGYQETQYF. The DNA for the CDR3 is TGTGCCAGCAGTGAATGGGCTAGCGGGTACCAAGAGACCCAGTACTTC.

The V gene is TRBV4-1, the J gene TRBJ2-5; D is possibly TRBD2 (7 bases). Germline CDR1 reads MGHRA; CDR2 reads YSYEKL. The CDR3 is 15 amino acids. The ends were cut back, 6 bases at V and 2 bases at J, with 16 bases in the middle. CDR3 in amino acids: CASRGGGTTQETQYF. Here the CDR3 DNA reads TGCGCCAGCAGAGGGGGTGGGACTACTCAAGAGACCCAGTACTTC.

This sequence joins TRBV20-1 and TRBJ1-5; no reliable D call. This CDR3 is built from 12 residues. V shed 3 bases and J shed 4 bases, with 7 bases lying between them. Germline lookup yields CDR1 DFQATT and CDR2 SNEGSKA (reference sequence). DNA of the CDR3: TGCAGTGCTAGTAAGGGTAATCAGCCCCAGCATTTT. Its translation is CSASKGNQPQHF.

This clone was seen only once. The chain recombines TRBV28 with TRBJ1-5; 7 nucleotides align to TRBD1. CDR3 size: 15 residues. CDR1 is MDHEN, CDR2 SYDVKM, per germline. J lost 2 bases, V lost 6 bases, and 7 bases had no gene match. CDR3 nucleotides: TGTGCCAGCAGACCTCCTGGGACAGGCAATCAGCCCCAGCATTTT. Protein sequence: CASRPPGTGNQPQHF.

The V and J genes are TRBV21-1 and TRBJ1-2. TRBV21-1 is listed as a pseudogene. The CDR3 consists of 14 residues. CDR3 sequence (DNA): TGTGCCTCAGACGGTCGGGACTCTAGGAGGGGCTACACCTTC. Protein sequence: CASDGRDSRRGYTF.

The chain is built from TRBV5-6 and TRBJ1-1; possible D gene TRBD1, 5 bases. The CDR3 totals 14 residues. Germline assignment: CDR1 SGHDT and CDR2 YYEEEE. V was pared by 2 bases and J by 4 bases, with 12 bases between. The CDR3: CASSFWGVSTEAFF. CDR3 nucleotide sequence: TGTGCCAGCAGCTTTTGGGGGGTGAGCACTGAAGCTTTCTTT.

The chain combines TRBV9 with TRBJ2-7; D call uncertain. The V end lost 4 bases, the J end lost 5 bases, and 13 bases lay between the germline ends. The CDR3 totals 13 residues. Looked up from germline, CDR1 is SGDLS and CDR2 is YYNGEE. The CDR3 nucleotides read TGTGCCAGCAGCCCTTACGCCCTCGACGAGCAGTACTTC. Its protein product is CASSPYALDEQYF.

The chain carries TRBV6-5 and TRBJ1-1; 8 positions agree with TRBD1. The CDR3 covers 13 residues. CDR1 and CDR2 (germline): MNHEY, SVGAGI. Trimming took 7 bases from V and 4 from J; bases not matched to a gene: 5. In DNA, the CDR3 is TGTGCCAGCACCCCGGACAGGGCCACTGAAGCTTTCTTT. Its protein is CASTPDRATEAFF.

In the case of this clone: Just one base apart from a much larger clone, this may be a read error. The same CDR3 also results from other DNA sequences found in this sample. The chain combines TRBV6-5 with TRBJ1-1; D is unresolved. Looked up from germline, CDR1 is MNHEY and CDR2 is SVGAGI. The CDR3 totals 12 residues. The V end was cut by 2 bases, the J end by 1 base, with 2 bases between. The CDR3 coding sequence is TGTGCCAGCAGTTACCGGAACACTGAAGCTTTCTTT. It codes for CASSYRNTEAFF.

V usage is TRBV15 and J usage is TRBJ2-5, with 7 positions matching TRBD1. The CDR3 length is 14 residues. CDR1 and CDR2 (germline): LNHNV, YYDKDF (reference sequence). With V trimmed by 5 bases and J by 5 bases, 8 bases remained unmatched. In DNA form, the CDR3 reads TGTGCCACCAGCGCTGGGGACAGTAGGGAGACCCAGTACTTC. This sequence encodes CATSAGDSRETQYF.

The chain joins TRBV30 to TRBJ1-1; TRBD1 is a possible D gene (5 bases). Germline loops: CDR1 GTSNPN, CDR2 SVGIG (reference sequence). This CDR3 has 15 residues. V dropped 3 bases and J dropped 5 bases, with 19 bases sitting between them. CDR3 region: CAWSLRQLATTEAFF. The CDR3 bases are TGTGCCTGGAGCCTCAGACAGCTAGCGACGACTGAAGCTTTCTTT.

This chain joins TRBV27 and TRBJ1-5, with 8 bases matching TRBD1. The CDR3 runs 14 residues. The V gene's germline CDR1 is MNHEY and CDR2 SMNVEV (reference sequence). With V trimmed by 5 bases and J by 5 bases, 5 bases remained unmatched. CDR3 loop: CASSRTGLDQPQHF. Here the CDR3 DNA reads TGTGCCAGCAGTAGGACAGGGTTGGATCAGCCCCAGCATTTT.

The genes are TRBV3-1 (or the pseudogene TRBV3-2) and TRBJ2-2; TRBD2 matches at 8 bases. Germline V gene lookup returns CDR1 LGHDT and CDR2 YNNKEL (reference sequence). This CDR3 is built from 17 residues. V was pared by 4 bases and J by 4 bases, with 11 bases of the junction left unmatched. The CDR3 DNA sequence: TGTGCCAGCAGCCTGTACCGCCAGCGGGGGAGCACCGGGGAGCTGTTTTTT. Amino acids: CASSLYRQRGSTGELFF.

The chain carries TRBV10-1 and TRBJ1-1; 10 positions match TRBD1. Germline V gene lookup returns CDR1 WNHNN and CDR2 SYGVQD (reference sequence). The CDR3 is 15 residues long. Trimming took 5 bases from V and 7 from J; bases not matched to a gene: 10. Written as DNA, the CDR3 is TGCGCCAGCAGTCAGACAGGGGGCCCCAATGGTGAAGCTTTCTTT. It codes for CASSQTGGPNGEAFF.

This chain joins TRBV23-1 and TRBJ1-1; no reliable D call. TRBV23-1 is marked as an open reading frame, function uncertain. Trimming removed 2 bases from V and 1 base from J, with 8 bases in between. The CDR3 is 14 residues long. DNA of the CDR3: TGCGCCAGCAGTCAAATCCCGTCGAACACTGAAGCTTTCTTT. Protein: CASSQIPSNTEAFF.

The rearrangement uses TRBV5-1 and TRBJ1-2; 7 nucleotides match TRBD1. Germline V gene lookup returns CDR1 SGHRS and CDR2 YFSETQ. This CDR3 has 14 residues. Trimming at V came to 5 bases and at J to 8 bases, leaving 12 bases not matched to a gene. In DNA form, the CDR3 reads TGCGCCAGCAGGGAAGGGACAGCCGCCGGGGGCTACACCTTC. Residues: CASREGTAAGGYTF.

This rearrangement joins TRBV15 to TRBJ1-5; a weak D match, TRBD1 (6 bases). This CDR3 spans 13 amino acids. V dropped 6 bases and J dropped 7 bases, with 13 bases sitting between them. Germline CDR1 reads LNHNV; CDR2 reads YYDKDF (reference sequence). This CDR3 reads CATRGQGSQPQHF. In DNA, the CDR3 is TGTGCCACCAGAGGGCAGGGGAGCCAGCCCCAGCATTTT. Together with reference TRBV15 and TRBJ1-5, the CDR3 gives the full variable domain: DAMVIQNPRYQVTQFGKPVTLSCSQTLNHNVMYWYQQKSSQAPKLLFHYYDKDFNNEADTPDNFQSRRPNTSFCFLDIRSPGLGDTAMYLCATRGQGSQPQHFGDGTRLSIL.